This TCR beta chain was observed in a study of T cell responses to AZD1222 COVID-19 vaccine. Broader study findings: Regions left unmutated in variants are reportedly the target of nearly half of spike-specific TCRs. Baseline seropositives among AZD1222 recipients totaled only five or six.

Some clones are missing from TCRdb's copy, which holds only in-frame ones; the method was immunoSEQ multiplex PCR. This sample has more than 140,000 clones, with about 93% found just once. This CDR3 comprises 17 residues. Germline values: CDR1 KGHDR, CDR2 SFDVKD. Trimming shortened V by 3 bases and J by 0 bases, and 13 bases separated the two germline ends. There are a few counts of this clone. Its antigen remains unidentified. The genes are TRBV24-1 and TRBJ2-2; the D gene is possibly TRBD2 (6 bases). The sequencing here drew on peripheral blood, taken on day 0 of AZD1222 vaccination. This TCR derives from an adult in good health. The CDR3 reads CATSDPTSPSNTGELFF. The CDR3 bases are TGTGCCACCAGTGATCCAACTAGCCCCTCGAACACCGGGGAGCTGTTTTTT.